This T cell receptor beta chain was sequenced during a study of blood T cell repertoires in COVID-19. Study in general: Acute and convalescent COVID-19 samples came from the United States, Italy and Spain. T cells, B-cell-depleted T cells, or PBMCs provided the cDNA or gDNA that served as material.

CDR3 length equals 15 residues. Germline CDR1 SGDLS, CDR2 YYNGEE. Trimming took off 0 bases at V and 0 bases at J, with 9 bases between the two ends. Original methodology: Using reference gene primer amplification, nucleated cell counts were estimated. The repertoire was sequenced with immunoSEQ multiplex PCR; TCRdb's copy has only in-frame clones and lacks some. V, J and clone size are those of that table, while D and trimming were read from the DNA. The sample includes about 170,000 clones, 84% of them seen just once. The source is a woman older than 75 with COVID-19, enrolled during active disease. The sample comprised peripheral blood. The chain uses TRBV9 and TRBJ2-5, with D tentatively TRBD1 (6 bases). The DNA of the CDR3 is TGTGCCAGCAGCGTAGGGCAGGGGTACCAAGAGACCCAGTACTTC. Its translation is CASSVGQGYQETQYF.